The entry that follows covers one T cell receptor beta chain sequence. The specificity of this receptor is unknown. Including cysteine and phenylalanine, the CDR3 has 17 amino acids. No nucleotide data were recorded. CDR1 and CDR2 were assigned from the germline V gene (reference sequence) as DFQATT and SNEGSKA. Each CD8+ T cell subset was flow-sorted in triplicate, and some 310,000 cells per subset were placed directly into RLT lysis buffer. To keep memory contaminants out, a stringent definition of naive CD8+ T cells was applied: CD45RO-CCR7+CD27+CD95-. Standard density gradient centrifugation was used to isolate peripheral blood mononuclear cells from buffy coats. Naive CXCR3-negative and CXCR3-positive CD8+ T cells were flow-sorted on a FACSAria III. An RNeasy Mini Kit was used to extract total RNA from the sorted cells. The sample belongs to a study of CXCR3-negative and CXCR3-positive naive CD8 T cells (dated by TCRdb to the late 2010s). About the full investigation: Roughly 140 million TRB reads were obtained in total, roughly 1.5 +/- 0.3 million reads per library. Data from ten or so donors, pooled across two independent experiments, went into the diversity and physicochemical repertoire analyses. TRBV-TRBJ cluster analysis included naive subsets from roughly 5 donors and memory cells from 3 donors.

TCRdb shows the sequencer as NextSeq 550. The Human TCR Profiling Kit (MiLaboratory) was used to prepare UMI-labeled 5' RACE TRB cDNA libraries. The full amount of extracted RNA was used for cDNA synthesis, and the full amount of resulting cDNA was used for PCR amplification. Libraries were prepared in parallel with an identical number of PCR cycles. In the original analysis: MIGEC and MiXCR extracted about 50,000 +/- 10,000 unique UMI-labeled TRB cDNA molecules per library, requiring at least two reads per UMI. On average, approximately 40,000 +/- 10,000 functional in-frame TRB CDR3 nucleotide clonotypes lacking stop codons were found per library. After downsampling to 5000 UMI-labeled TRB molecules per sample, diversity metrics, including normalized Shannon-Wiener and Chao1, were computed in VDJtools. VDJtools computed clonotype-size-weighted physicochemical properties of the central five CDR3 residues: interaction energy, strength, volume and Kidera factor 4. Each entry corresponds to one CDR3 protein sequence from reads that TCRdb reprocessed, and DNA is not given. The V and J calls and clone size come from TCRdb's table, not from the authors' own analysis. The sample's clone listing holds 50,000 to 65,000 distinct CDR3 sequences. Approximately 0.8% of the sample goes to the ten largest clones.

Points the paper makes about the study in general: Comparably high repertoire diversity was found in both naive subsets, whereas much lower repertoire diversity was found in memory CD8+ T cells. TRB CDR3s from CXCR3-positive naive cells showed higher hydrophobicity (lower Kidera factor 4), lower energy, and higher strength and volume indices than CXCR3-negative naive cells. Freshly isolated PBMCs were used for most assays because CXCR3 expression went down partially after cryopreservation. Within the same donor, TRBV-TRBJ usage looked similar between naive CXCR3-negative and CXCR3-positive cells, but memory cells had distinct patterns. Because surface CD5, which is linked to self-reactivity in mice, was comparable between the naive subsets, TCR interaction strength was also inferred from TRB CDR3 physicochemical properties.

Sequenced material: naive CXCR3+ CD8+ T cells from blood. Taken with the paper, the label for cell subset or site translates to: CD45RO-CCR7+CD27+CD95- naive CD8+ T cells expressing CXCR3 (TNR3+). The sequence is built from TRBV20-1 and TRBJ2-2; checking the TCRdb D call of TRBD2 is not possible without DNA. This TCR was sampled from a human donor in good health. Some clones in this sample may be carry-over from other donors' samples. The CDR3 protein sequence reads: CSARVASGGASTGELFF.